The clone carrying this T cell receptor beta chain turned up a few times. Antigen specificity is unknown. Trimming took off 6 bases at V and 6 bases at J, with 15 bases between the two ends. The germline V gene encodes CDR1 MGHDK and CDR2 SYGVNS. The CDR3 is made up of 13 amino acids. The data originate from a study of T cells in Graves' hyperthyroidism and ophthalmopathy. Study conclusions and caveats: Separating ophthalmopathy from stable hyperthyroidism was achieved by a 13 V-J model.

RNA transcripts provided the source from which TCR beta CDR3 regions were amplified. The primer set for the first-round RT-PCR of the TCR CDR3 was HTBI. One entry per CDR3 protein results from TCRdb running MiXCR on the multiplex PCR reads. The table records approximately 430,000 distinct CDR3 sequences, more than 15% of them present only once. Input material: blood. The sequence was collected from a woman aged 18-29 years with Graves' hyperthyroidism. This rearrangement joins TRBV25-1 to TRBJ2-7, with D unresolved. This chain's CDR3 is CASRVGQVGEQYF. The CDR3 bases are TGTGCCAGCAGAGTAGGGCAGGTTGGCGAGCAGTACTTC.